This TCR beta chain was captured in a study of cytomegalovirus exposure and HLA in healthy donors. Study as a whole: From donors who were HLA-typed, an early data release held around 80 million unique TCRs.

This CDR3 spans 15 amino acids. From germline, CDR1 is MNHEY and CDR2 SVGAGI. The V gene lost 8 bases and the J gene lost 2 bases, with 17 bases spanning the gap. This clone was counted a few times. The antigen remains unidentified. Use of 60 Vbeta and 13 Jbeta primers characterized the PCR. Data came from immunoSEQ multiplex PCR; TCRdb stores just in-frame clones and leaves some out. Of some 200,000 clones in the sample, around 79% are singletons; the top ten hold 0.2% to 0.25%. Notes on the study in general: Most observed TCR sequences were rare, whereas some public TCRs were detected in many donors. Later analysis identified several of the most significant clusters that appeared linked to common viral pathogens.

The sequenced sample was PBMCs. The chain recombines TRBV6-5 with TRBJ2-3; perhaps TRBD1 as D (5 bases). This TCR was recovered from a girl aged 2 to 10 in good health and CMV-seronegative. CDR3 region: CASAVDGAHTDTQYF. CDR3 sequence (DNA): TGTGCCAGCGCCGTTGATGGGGCCCACACAGATACGCAGTATTTT.